A single sample gave rise to the 4 T cell receptor beta chains below, sequenced in a study of identical twins. TCRdb reanalysed the 5' RACE reads using MiXCR and keeps one entry per CDR3 protein. The sample has some 1,700,000 distinct CDR3 sequences; more than 30% are singletons. The sample taken for sequencing was cord blood. Receptors were obtained from a newborn girl in good health.

The chain has TRBV6-2 or TRBV6-3 and TRBJ1-5; D is unclear. Germline V lookup: CDR1 MNHEY, CDR2 SVGEGT. Trimming removed 5 bases from V and 5 bases from J, with 16 bases in between. This CDR3 spans 15 amino acids. The CDR3 bases are TGTGCCAGCAGTAACCCGGGGTCCGTTTATCAGCCCCAGCATTTT. Amino acid sequence: CASSNPGSVYQPQHF.

On this clonotype: A junction boundary mismatches the germline segment, possibly from a read error. This rearrangement joins TRBV11-2 to TRBJ1-2, with D possibly TRBD1 on 5 matching bases. CDR3 size: 18 residues. The germline CDR1 and CDR2 sequences are SGHAT and FQNNGV. CDR3 coding DNA: TGTGCCAGCAACTTAGCGCCACCGGACATCTTAGCTAACTATGGCTACACCTTC. Amino acids: CASNLAPPDILANYGYTF.

This rearrangement joins TRBV6-1 to TRBJ2-1; D remains unclear. TRBJ2-7 matches the DNA end more closely, so the J call is doubtful. This CDR3 is 14 amino acids long. Germline CDR1 MNHNS, CDR2 SASEGT. CDR3 protein: CASSGAVTHNEQYF. CDR3 DNA: TGTGCCAGCAGTGGCGCAGTCACCCACAATGAGCAGTACTTC.

This clonotype was observed a few times. This chain uses TRBV6-5 with TRBJ2-1; 12 bases fit TRBD2. The CDR3 consists of 16 residues. Trimming took 7 bases from V and 5 from J; bases not matched to a gene: 9. Per the germline V gene, CDR1 is MNHEY and CDR2 is SVGAGI. The CDR3 DNA is TGTGCCAGCAATTATCTCCTAGCGGGAGGGGACAATGAGCAGTTCTTC. Encoded protein: CASNYLLAGGDNEQFF.